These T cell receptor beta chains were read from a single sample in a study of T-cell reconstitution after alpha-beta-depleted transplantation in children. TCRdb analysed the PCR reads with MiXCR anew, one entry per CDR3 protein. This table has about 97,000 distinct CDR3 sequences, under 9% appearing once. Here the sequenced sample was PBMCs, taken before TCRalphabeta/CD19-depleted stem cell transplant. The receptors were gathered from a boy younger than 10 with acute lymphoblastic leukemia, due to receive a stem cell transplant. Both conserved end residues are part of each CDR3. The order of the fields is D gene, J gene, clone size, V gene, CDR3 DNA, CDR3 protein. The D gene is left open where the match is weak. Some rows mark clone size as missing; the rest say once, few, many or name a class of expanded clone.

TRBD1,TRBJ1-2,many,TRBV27,TGTGCCAGCAGTTTAAAGGGGCAGGGGGCTTGGGGCTACACCTTC,CASSLKGQGAWGYTF
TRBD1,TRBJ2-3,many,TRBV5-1,TGCGCCAGCAGCATGAGACAGGGCGGAGATACGCAGTATTTT,CASSMRQGGDTQYF
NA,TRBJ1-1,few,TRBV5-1,TGCGCCAGCAGCTTGATTCAGACGAACACTGAAGCTTTCTTT,CASSLIQTNTEAFF
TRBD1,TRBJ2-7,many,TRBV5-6,TGTGCCAGCAGCGGGGGACAGGGACTTTCAGACGAGCAGTACTTC,CASSGGQGLSDEQYF
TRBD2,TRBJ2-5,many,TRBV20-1,TGCAGTGCTAGAGATCCGGCGGGGGTAGAGACCCAGTACTTC,CSARDPAGVETQYF
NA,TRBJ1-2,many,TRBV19,TGTGCCAGTAGTATCCCGGGGCAGACCTTCTACACCTTC,CASSIPGQTFYTF
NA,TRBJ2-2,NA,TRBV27,TGTGCCAGCAGAGGGTGGGTCACCGGGGAGCTGTTTTTT,CASRGWVTGELFF
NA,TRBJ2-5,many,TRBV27,TGTGCCAGCAGTTTAGGGGGAGGACGGGAGACCCAGTACTTC,CASSLGGGRETQYF
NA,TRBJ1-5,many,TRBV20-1,TGCAGTGCCCCGCAACAGGAGGATCGGAATCAGCCCCAGCATTTT,CSAPQQEDRNQPQHF
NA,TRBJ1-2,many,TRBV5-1,TGCGCCAGCAGCTTGGTCGGCAATAACTATGGCTACACCTTC,CASSLVGNNYGYTF
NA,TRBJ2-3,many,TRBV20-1,TGCAGTGCTAGCGTTCATACGCAGTATTTT,CSASVHTQYF
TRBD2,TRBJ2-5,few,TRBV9,TGTGCCAGCAGCGCGACGGCGAGCGGGGTTGAGACCCAGTACTTC,CASSATASGVETQYF
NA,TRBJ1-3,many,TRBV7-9,TGTGCCAGCAGCGCACCCGGGGACTCTGGAAACACCATATATTTT,CASSAPGDSGNTIYF
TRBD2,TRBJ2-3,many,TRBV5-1,TGCGCCAGCAGGGCTAGCGGGGGGAACGAAGGTACGCAGTATTTT,CASRASGGNEGTQYF
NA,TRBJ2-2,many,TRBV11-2,TGTGCCAGCAGCTTATCACAGGGCTACACCGGGGAGCTGTTTTTT,CASSLSQGYTGELFF
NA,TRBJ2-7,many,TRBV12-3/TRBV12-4,TGTGCCAGCAGTCCACCAGGGGAGGTCCACGAGCAGTACTTC,CASSPPGEVHEQYF
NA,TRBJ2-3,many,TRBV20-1,TGCAGCCTCCAGCGGCGGTCTAGCACAGATACGCAGTATTTT,CSLQRRSSTDTQYF